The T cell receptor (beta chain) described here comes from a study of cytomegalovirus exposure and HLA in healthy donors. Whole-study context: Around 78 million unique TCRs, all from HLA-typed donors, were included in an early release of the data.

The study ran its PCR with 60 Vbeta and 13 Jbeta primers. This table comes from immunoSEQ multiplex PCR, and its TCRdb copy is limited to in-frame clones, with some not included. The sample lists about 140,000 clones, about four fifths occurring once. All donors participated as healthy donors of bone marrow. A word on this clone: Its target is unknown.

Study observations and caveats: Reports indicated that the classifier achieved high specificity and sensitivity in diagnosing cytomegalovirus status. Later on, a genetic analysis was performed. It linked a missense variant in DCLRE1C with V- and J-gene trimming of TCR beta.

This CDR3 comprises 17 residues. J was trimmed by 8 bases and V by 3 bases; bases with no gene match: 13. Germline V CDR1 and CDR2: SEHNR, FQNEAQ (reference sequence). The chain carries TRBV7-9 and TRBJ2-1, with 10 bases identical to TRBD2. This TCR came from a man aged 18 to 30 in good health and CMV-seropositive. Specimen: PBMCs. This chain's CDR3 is CASSFPRASGSRDEQFF. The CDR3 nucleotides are TGTGCCAGCAGCTTCCCCCGAGCTAGCGGGAGTAGGGATGAGCAGTTCTTC.